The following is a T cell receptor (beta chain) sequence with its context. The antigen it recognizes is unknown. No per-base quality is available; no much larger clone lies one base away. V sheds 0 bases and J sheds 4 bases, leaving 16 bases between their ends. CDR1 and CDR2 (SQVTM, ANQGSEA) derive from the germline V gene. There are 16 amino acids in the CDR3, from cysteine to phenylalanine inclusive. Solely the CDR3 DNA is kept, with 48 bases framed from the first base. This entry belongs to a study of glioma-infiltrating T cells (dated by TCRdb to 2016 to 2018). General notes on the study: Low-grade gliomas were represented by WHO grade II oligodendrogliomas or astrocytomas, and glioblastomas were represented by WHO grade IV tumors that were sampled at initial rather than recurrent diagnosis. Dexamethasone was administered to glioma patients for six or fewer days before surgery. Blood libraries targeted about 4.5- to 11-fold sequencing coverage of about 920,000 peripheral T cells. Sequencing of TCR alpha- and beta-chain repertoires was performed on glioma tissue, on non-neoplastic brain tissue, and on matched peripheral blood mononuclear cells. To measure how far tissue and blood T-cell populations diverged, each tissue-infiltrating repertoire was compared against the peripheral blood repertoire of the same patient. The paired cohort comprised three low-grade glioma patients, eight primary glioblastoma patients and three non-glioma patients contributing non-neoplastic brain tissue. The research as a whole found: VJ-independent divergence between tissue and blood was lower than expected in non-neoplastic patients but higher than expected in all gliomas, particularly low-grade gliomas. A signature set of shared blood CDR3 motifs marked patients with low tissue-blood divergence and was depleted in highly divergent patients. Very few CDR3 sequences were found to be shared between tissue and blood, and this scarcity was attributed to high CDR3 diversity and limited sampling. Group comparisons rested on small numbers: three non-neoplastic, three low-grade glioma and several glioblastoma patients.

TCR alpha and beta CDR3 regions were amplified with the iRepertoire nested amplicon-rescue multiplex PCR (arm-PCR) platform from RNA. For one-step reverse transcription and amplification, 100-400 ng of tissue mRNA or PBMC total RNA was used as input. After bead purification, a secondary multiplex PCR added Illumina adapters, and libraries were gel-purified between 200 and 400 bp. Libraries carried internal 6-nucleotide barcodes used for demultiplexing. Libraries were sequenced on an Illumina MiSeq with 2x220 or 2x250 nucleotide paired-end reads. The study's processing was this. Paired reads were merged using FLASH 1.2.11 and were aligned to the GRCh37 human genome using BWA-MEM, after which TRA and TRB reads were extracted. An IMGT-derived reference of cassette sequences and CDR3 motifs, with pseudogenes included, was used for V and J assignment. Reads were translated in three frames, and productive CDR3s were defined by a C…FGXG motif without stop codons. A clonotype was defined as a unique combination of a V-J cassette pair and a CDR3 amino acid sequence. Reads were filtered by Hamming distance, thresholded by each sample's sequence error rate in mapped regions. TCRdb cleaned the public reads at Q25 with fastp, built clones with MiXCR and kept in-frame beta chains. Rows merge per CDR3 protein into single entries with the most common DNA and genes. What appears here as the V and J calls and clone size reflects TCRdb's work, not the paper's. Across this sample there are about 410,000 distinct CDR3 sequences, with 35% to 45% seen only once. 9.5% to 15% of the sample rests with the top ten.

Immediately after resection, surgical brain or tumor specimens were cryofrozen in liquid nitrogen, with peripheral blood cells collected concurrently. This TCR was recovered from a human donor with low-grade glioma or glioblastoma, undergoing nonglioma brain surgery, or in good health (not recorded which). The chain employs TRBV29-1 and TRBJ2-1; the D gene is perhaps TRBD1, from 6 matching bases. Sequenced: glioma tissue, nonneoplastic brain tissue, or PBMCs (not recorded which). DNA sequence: TGCAGCGTTGAAGATCACCGGGCCCAGGGGTACAATGAGCAGTTCTTC. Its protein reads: CSVEDHRAQGYNEQFF.